A selection of T cell receptor beta chains follows, all from one sample in a study of blood T cell repertoires in COVID-19. Data came from immunoSEQ multiplex PCR; TCRdb stores just in-frame clones and leaves some out. The sample holds 25,000 to 40,000 clones, 90% seen once. Sequencing input: peripheral blood. Every receptor here comes from a man aged 65-85 years with active or convalescent COVID-19. CDR3s leave out the opening cysteine and the closing phenylalanine or tryptophan. The D gene is left open where the match is weak. Size tells how often a clone was seen (once, few, many) or the class of an expanded clone, and some rows leave it out.

few,TRBD1,TRBV5-1,ASSKGADTGELF
NA,NA,TRBV18,ASSRQENTEAF
NA,NA,TRBV5-8,ASSLAARPTRH
NA,TRBD1,TRBV9,ASSVGPGQGWDTQY
once,NA,TRBV7-6,ASSPGQISGNTIY
NA,NA,TRBV4-3,ASSQGTGHETQY
NA,TRBD1,TRBV9,ASSVSGQPAAGNTIY
NA,NA,TRBV19,ASSRSYRVRTNEKLF
NA,TRBD1,TRBV30,AWRIRTGGKETQY
NA,TRBD1,TRBV30,AWKTGDPGYT
NA,TRBD1,TRBV5-1,ASSPTGQGVYEQY
NA,NA,TRBV7-8,ASSPDGVGKLF
NA,TRBD1,TRBV5-1,ASSSGTGGYGYT
NA,TRBD1,TRBV6-5,ASTQQGLHGYT
NA,TRBD1,TRBV28,ASRPNRGTTGNTIY
NA,NA,TRBV19,ASRTTKLNTEAF
NA,NA,TRBV18,ASGAKIVNTEAF
once,NA,TRBV3-1/TRBV3-2,ASSQGGLSPLH
once,TRBD1,TRBV5-1,ASSSRTGGPVAF
NA,TRBD2,TRBV6-2/TRBV6-3,ASSAHRDYYNEQF
NA,TRBD2,TRBV6-2/TRBV6-3,ASSYRVGLAGGSTGELF
NA,NA,TRBV19,ASSIGGREAQPQH
once,TRBD2,TRBV7-6,ASSLAQVLAGGPSSGETQY
NA,NA,TRBV18,ASSPGGTGNTIY
NA,NA,TRBV20-1,RPGGYT
once,TRBD2,TRBV7-3,ASSVGLAGRTDTQY
NA,NA,TRBV10-3,AIRGGRDTGELF
NA,TRBD1,TRBV15,ATSRGDRGTYEQY
NA,TRBD2,TRBV11-3,ASSRISGGANTGELF
NA,NA,TRBV5-5,ASSPRDNTDTQY
NA,NA,TRBV6-6,ASSYSRGNTEAF
NA,NA,TRBV29-1,SGALQGRDTEAF
NA,TRBD1,TRBV6-5,ASSSGTANSPLH
NA,TRBD1,TRBV18,ASSPYTGDQPQH
NA,NA,TRBV6-2/TRBV6-3,ASSLMGGNSPLH
NA,TRBD2,TRBV24-1,ATMSGLAGVETQY
NA,NA,TRBV5-4,ASSLSFTGSALH
NA,NA,TRBV6-6,ASITGFGNQPQH
few,TRBD1,TRBV30,AWNQGAGRGYT
NA,TRBD2,TRBV5-1,ASSSPVAGGNPGEQF
NA,TRBD1,TRBV9,ASSVGQGDIYEQY
NA,NA,TRBV5-1,ASSLGLASSYEQY
NA,TRBD1,TRBV9,ASSVATGTGGIGYT
NA,NA,TRBV4-1,ASSPRTQGGVSTEAF
NA,NA,TRBV2,ASSELLGRGAEAF
NA,TRBD1,TRBV5-1,ASSPGTEYRPQH